One and the same sample provided the 5 T cell receptor beta chains below, sequenced in a study of OX40 agonist ivuxolimab in advanced cancers. This table comes from immunoSEQ multiplex PCR, and its TCRdb copy is limited to in-frame clones, with some not included. The table shows tens of thousands of clones, with about 82% occurring only once. The sample here was CD4+ or CD8+ T cells sorted from blood, taken in a trial of the OX40 agonist ivuxolimab. Receptor source: an adult with an advanced solid tumor such as melanoma, head and neck, liver or kidney cancer.

V usage is TRBV15 and J usage is TRBJ1-1, with D hard to call. Per the germline V gene, CDR1 is LNHNV and CDR2 is YYDKDF (reference sequence). The CDR3 totals 11 residues. V gave up 5 bases and J gave up 3 bases, with 4 bases separating them. CDR3 bases: TGTGCCACCAGCTCCTACACTGAAGCTTTCTTT. Residues: CATSSYTEAFF. Together with reference TRBV15 and TRBJ1-1, the CDR3 gives the full variable domain: DAMVIQNPRYQVTQFGKPVTLSCSQTLNHNVMYWYQQKSSQAPKLLFHYYDKDFNNEADTPDNFQSRRPNTSFCFLDIRSPGLGDTAMYLCATSSYTEAFFGQGTRLTVV.

The chain links TRBV6-5 to TRBJ2-7, with a tentative D call TRBD2 (5 bases). CDR1 and CDR2 from the germline V gene are MNHEY and SVGAGI. CDR3 size: 13 residues. V lost 2 bases and J 3 bases, leaving 8 bases between the germline ends. The CDR3 reads CASSYAGGYEQYV. For the CDR3, the DNA is TGTGCCAGCAGTTACGCAGGAGGCTACGAGCAGTACGTC.

The J gene is TRBJ2-7, the V gene TRBV7-9, with D hard to call. V lost 5 bases to trimming and J lost 4 bases, with 18 bases between them. The CDR3 loop spans 15 amino acids. CDR1 is SEHNR, CDR2 FQNEAQ, per germline (reference sequence). CDR3 nucleotide sequence: TGTGCCAGCAGCGTCTATGAGGCTATGGGGTACGAGCAGTACTTC. Amino acid sequence: CASSVYEAMGYEQYF.

V gene TRBV15 combines with J gene TRBJ1-6; D is unclear. The CDR3 has 15 residues. CDR1 is LNHNV and CDR2 is YYDKDF in the germline V gene (reference sequence). V was pared by 0 bases and J by 9 bases, with 12 bases between. The chain's CDR3 is CATSRDPLNGSPLHF. The CDR3 nucleotides read TGTGCCACCAGCAGAGATCCCCTGAACGGTTCACCCCTCCACTTT.

This clone has a handful of counts. The chain recombines TRBV5-1 with TRBJ1-1, with 8 nucleotides matching TRBD1. CDR1 and CDR2 from the germline V gene are SGHRS and YFSETQ. After removal of 4 bases from V and 5 bases from J, the junction contained 7 bases not matched to a gene. The CDR3 covers 14 residues. CDR3 in amino acids: CASSGQGSGTEAFF. In nucleotides, the CDR3 is TGCGCCAGCAGCGGACAGGGCTCAGGAACTGAAGCTTTCTTT. Full variable domain (rest looked up from reference TRBV5-1 and TRBJ1-1): KAGVTQTPRYLIKTRGQQVTLSCSPISGHRSVSWYQQTPGQGLQFLFEYFSETQRNKGNFPGRFSGRQFSNSRSEMNVSTLELGDSALYLCASSGQGSGTEAFFGQGTRLTVV.